These 3 T cell receptor beta chains originate from one sample sequenced in a study of cytomegalovirus exposure and HLA in healthy donors. Primers: 60 Vbeta forward and 13 Jbeta reverse. The repertoire was sequenced with immunoSEQ multiplex PCR; TCRdb's copy has only in-frame clones and lacks some. The data show around 130,000 clones, 61% seen once. Sequencing was done on a sample of PBMCs. The source is a male donor in good health and CMV-seronegative.

This sequence joins TRBV19 and TRBJ1-1; 7 positions match TRBD1. The CDR3 totals 14 residues. Germline assignment: CDR1 LNHDA and CDR2 SQIVND (reference sequence). Trimming took 6 bases from V and 6 from J; bases not matched to a gene: 10. The CDR3 is CASSLDRTGAEAFF. In DNA form, the CDR3 reads TGTGCCAGTAGCCTGGACAGGACCGGGGCTGAAGCTTTCTTT.

V is TRBV30 and J is TRBJ1-4; a possible D gene is TRBD1 (5 bases). Deletions cut 0 bases from V and 13 bases from J, with 18 bases between. CDR1 and CDR2 from the germline V gene are GTSNPN and SVGIG (reference sequence). This CDR3 comprises 14 residues. The CDR3 nucleotides are TGTGCCTGGAGTGTTGGGTCGGGGGGAGCGAGACTGTTTTTT. Protein product: CAWSVGSGGARLFF.

The rearrangement links TRBV2 to TRBJ1-2, with a possible D match to TRBD1 (6 bases). Germline values: CDR1 SNHLY, CDR2 FYNNEI. V lost 3 bases and J 6 bases, leaving 11 bases between the germline ends. The CDR3 is 13 amino acids. CDR3 loop: CASSEGAADGYTF. The CDR3, as DNA: TGTGCCAGCAGTGAGGGGGCAGCGGATGGCTACACCTTC.